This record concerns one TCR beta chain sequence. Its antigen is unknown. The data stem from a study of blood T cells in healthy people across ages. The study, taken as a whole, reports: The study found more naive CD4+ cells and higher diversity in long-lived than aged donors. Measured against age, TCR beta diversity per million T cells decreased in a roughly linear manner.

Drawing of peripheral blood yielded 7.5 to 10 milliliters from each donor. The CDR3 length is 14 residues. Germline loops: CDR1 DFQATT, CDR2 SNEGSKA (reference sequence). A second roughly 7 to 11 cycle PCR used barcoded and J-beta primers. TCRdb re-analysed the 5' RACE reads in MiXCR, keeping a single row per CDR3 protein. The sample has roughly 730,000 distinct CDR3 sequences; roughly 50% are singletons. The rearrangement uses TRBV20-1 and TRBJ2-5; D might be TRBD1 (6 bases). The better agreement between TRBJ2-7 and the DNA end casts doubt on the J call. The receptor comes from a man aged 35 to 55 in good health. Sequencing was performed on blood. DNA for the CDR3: TGCAGTGCTAGAGAGGACAGTTATCCCTACGAGCAGTACTTC. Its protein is CSAREDSYPYEQYF.